The entry below describes one T cell receptor beta chain. In the source study's methods: Reference gene primer amplification gave nucleated cell count estimates. Only in-frame clones appear in the TCRdb table, and some are missing; sequencing was by immunoSEQ multiplex PCR. V and J calls and clone size are as listed in that table; D and trimming were resolved from the DNA. The sample consists of some 250,000 clones, nearly 90% of them appearing once. The CDR3 sequence is 14 residues long. Germline V lookup: CDR1 ENHRY, CDR2 SYGVKD. Trimming shortened V by 10 bases and J by 4 bases, and 20 bases separated the two germline ends. The data belong to a study of blood T cell repertoires in COVID-19.

Specimen: peripheral blood. The receptor was isolated from a woman under 40 with acute or convalescent COVID-19. The V and J genes are TRBV10-3 and TRBJ2-7; tentatively, D is TRBD1 (5 bases). CDR3 coding DNA: TGTGCCACACTCGACAGCGTCACCTCTTACGAGCAGTACTTC. Its protein is CATLDSVTSYEQYF.